The next 28 T cell receptor beta chains were all read from a single sample in a study of cytomegalovirus exposure and HLA in healthy donors (TCRdb year 2017). Libraries were built with the immunoSEQ multiplex PCR assay. For the multiplex PCR, a mixture combining 60 forward primers for TCR Vbeta segments and 13 reverse primers for TCR Jbeta segments was used. Imported from immuneACCESS, the table was reduced by TCRdb to in-frame sequences with V and J called. These copies leave out some clones; in studies compared against another copy, an unresolved V gene accounts for under half, and the cause of the remainder is not known. The sample's table lists a count of about 43,000 clones. The ten largest account for more than 1.5% of the sample. Sequencing was carried out using PBMCs. The receptors here all came from a woman under 40 in good health and CMV-seronegative.

J is TRBJ2-3 and V is TRBV15; perhaps TRBD2 as D (6 bases). This CDR3 contains 18 residues. V lost 2 bases to trimming and J lost 0 bases, with 18 bases between them. The V gene's germline CDR1 is LNHNV and CDR2 YYDKDF (reference sequence). This chain's CDR3 is CATSRKGSGIPSTDTQYF. The CDR3 DNA sequence: TGTGCCACCAGCAGAAAGGGTAGCGGAATTCCTAGCACAGATACGCAGTATTTT.

The chain carries TRBV11-3 and TRBJ2-2, with TRBD1 matching over 9 bases. This CDR3 region has 15 residues. Germline V gene data show CDR1 as SGHNT and CDR2 as YENEEA. With 6 bases clipped from V and 4 bases from J, the junction kept 6 bases outside the gene matches. CDR3 DNA sequence: TGTGCCAGCAGGCCGGGACAGGGAGTCACCGGGGAGCTGTTTTTT. This sequence encodes CASRPGQGVTGELFF.

This chain links TRBV5-1 with TRBJ2-3; 8 nucleotides match TRBD1. Germline V gives CDR1 SGHRS, CDR2 YFSETQ. The CDR3 extends over 18 amino acids. V trimming: 1 base; J trimming: 4 bases; junction bases outside the gene matches: 14. As DNA, the CDR3 is TGCGCCAGCAGCTTGTCACCTTCGACAGGGGATATCGCAGATACGCAGTATTTT. This encodes CASSLSPSTGDIADTQYF. Full variable domain (outside the CDR3, taken from reference TRBV5-1 and TRBJ2-3): KAGVTQTPRYLIKTRGQQVTLSCSPISGHRSVSWYQQTPGQGLQFLFEYFSETQRNKGNFPGRFSGRQFSNSRSEMNVSTLELGDSALYLCASSLSPSTGDIADTQYFGPGTRLTVL.

Written as DNA, the CDR3 is TGTGCCACCAGCAGACGGACAGGGAGGACCGGGGAGCTGTTTTTT. Translation: CATSRRTGRTGELFF. The chain has TRBV15 and TRBJ2-2, with TRBD1 matching over 8 bases. V shed 2 bases and J 5 bases; nucleotides not matched to a gene: 4. CDR3 size: 15 residues. Germline loops: CDR1 LNHNV, CDR2 YYDKDF (reference sequence).

This chain connects TRBV30 to TRBJ1-1; the D gene is possibly TRBD1 (6 bases). This CDR3 spans 12 amino acids. V was clipped by 4 bases and J by 3 bases, with 9 bases between them. Germline CDR1 reads GTSNPN; CDR2 reads SVGIG (reference sequence). CDR3 protein: CAWTRQDTEAFF. CDR3 bases: TGTGCCTGGACACGACAGGACACTGAAGCTTTCTTT. Combining the CDR3 with reference TRBV30 and TRBJ1-1 gives the whole variable domain SQTIHQWPATLVQPVGSPLSLECTVEGTSNPNLYWYRQAAGRGLQLLFYSVGIGQISSEVPQNLSASRPQDRQFILSSKKLLLSDSGFYLCAWTRQDTEAFFGQGTRLTVV.

The rearrangement uses TRBV10-2 and TRBJ1-5; the match to TRBD1 covers 7 bases. The CDR3 runs 16 residues. Germline V gives CDR1 WSHSY, CDR2 SAAADI. V shed 4 bases and J 3 bases; nucleotides not matched to a gene: 9. CDR3 in DNA: TGCGCCAGCAGTGCAACCGGGGGACAGACCAATCAGCCCCAGCATTTT. Encoded protein: CASSATGGQTNQPQHF.

This rearrangement joins TRBV30 to TRBJ1-2; TRBD1 might be the D (5 bases). Between the trimmed V and J ends, which lost 3 bases and 4 bases, there was a span of 27 bases. The CDR3 is 18 amino acids. Germline loops: CDR1 GTSNPN, CDR2 SVGIG (reference sequence). This CDR3 reads CAWRTRGQGNLILYGYTF. CDR3 in DNA: TGTGCCTGGAGGACTAGAGGGCAGGGAAATTTGATTCTCTATGGCTACACCTTC.

The genes are TRBV7-9 and TRBJ2-4; 10 nucleotides match TRBD2. The CDR3 totals 17 residues. Losses at the gene ends were 5 bases for V and 2 bases for J; bases not matched to a gene: 9. Germline CDR1 SEHNR, CDR2 FQNEAQ (reference sequence). CDR3 protein: CASSQALAGAPKNIQYF. The CDR3 bases are TGTGCCAGCAGCCAAGCCCTAGCGGGAGCCCCCAAAAACATTCAGTACTTC.

This sequence joins TRBV6-5 and TRBJ1-1; D gene unclear. This CDR3 is 13 amino acids long. Trimming took 1 base from V and 1 from J, leaving 4 bases between them. CDR1 MNHEY and CDR2 SVGAGI come from the germline V gene. The CDR3 sequence is CASSYWQNTEAFF. In DNA form, the CDR3 reads TGTGCCAGCAGTTACTGGCAGAACACTGAAGCTTTCTTT.

The rearrangement uses TRBV5-1 and TRBJ2-5; TRBD2 is a possible D gene (5 bases). The CDR3 is 17 residues long. CDR1 is SGHRS, CDR2 YFSETQ, per germline. Trimming left V 4 bases short and J 4 bases short, with 23 bases between. This CDR3 reads CASSPGGLTAFRETQYF. Here the CDR3 DNA reads TGCGCCAGCAGCCCGGGTGGACTGACTGCTTTTAGAGAGACCCAGTACTTC.

V usage is TRBV27 and J usage is TRBJ1-2, with 9 bases matching TRBD1. The length of the CDR3 is 14 residues. Germline CDR1 and CDR2: MNHEY and SMNVEV (reference sequence). V shed 6 bases and J 2 bases; nucleotides not matched to a gene: 4. This chain's CDR3 is CASRETGGNYGYTF. In nucleotides, the CDR3 is TGTGCCAGCAGGGAGACAGGGGGAAACTATGGCTACACCTTC.

The V gene is TRBV20-1, the J gene TRBJ1-4; D remains ambiguous. Looked up from germline, CDR1 is DFQATT and CDR2 is SNEGSKA (reference sequence). This CDR3 comprises 11 residues. The V end was cut by 3 bases, the J end by 5 bases, with 4 bases between. For the CDR3, the DNA is TGCAGTGCTAGGTTAAATGAAAAACTGTTTTTT. Protein: CSARLNEKLFF.

The chain carries TRBV6-5 and TRBJ1-2; TRBD1 agrees at 7 bases. The ends lost 2 bases at V and 1 base at J; junction bases unmatched: 7. There are 16 residues in the CDR3. From germline, CDR1 is MNHEY and CDR2 SVGAGI. CDR3 coding DNA: TGTGCCAGCAGTTACCCGACAGGGAGAGGTAACTATGGCTACACCTTC. Amino acids: CASSYPTGRGNYGYTF.

The J gene is TRBJ1-5, the V gene TRBV6-6, with D maybe TRBD1 (5 bases). CDR1 MNHNY and CDR2 SVGAGI come from the germline V gene (reference sequence). The CDR3 covers 13 residues. Trimming cost V 8 bases and J 4 bases, with 12 bases left between them. The CDR3 region has the DNA TGTGCCAGCTGTACAGGTGGTAATCAGCCCCAGCATTTT. Encoded protein: CASCTGGNQPQHF.

The V and J genes are TRBV18 and TRBJ2-7; TRBD1 aligns across 9 bases. The CDR3 spans 15 residues. Germline V gives CDR1 KGHSH, CDR2 LQKENI. Unmatched junction bases numbered 5, after V lost 3 bases and J lost 2 bases. CDR3 in amino acids: CASSPWTGETYEQYF. The DNA for the CDR3 is TGTGCCAGCTCACCCTGGACAGGGGAAACCTACGAGCAGTACTTC.

The chain is built from TRBV6-5 and TRBJ1-5, with 7 nucleotides matching TRBD1. CDR3 length: 15 residues. Trimming removed 7 bases from V and 4 bases from J; junction bases left unmatched: 10. Germline loops: CDR1 MNHEY, CDR2 SVGAGI. CDR3 in DNA: TGTGCCAGCACCCAGGACAGGACCCTAAATCAGCCCCAGCATTTT. Translating gives CASTQDRTLNQPQHF.

J is TRBJ2-1 and V is TRBV4-1; 8 bases are a match to TRBD2. Losses at the gene ends were 5 bases for V and 0 bases for J; bases not matched to a gene: 12. The germline gives CDR1 MGHRA, CDR2 YSYEKL. This CDR3 comprises 18 residues. CDR3 residues: CASSGGPSGFSSYNEQFF. The CDR3 nucleotides read TGCGCCAGCAGCGGCGGACCTAGCGGGTTCAGCTCCTACAATGAGCAGTTCTTC.

This rearrangement joins TRBV9 to TRBJ2-5; 9 nucleotides align to TRBD1. The germline CDR1 and CDR2 sequences are SGDLS and YYNGEE. Trimming took 3 bases from V and 0 from J; bases not matched to a gene: 9. The CDR3 covers 17 residues. The CDR3 DNA reads as TGTGCCAGCAGCGAGGGGAGGACAGGGGCGTACCAAGAGACCCAGTACTTC. Translation gives CASSEGRTGAYQETQYF. The variable domain in full, completed from reference TRBV9 and TRBJ2-5, reads DSGVTQTPKHLITATGQRVTLRCSPRSGDLSVYWYQQSLDQGLQFLIQYYNGEERAKGNILERFSAQQFPDLHSELNLSSLELGDSALYFCASSEGRTGAYQETQYFGPGTRLLVL.

The chain couples TRBV7-2 to TRBJ2-2; 8 bases line up with TRBD1. This CDR3 is 14 amino acids long. Losses at the gene ends were 5 bases for V and 6 bases for J; bases not matched to a gene: 5. Looked up from germline, CDR1 is SGHTA and CDR2 is FQGNSA. CDR3 sequence reads: CASSIKQGAGELFF. In DNA form, the CDR3 reads TGTGCCAGCAGCATCAAACAGGGGGCCGGGGAGCTGTTTTTT.

This chain joins TRBV4-3 and TRBJ2-7; TRBD2 might be the D (5 bases). The CDR3 extends over 13 amino acids. V dropped 2 bases and J dropped 3 bases, with 8 bases sitting between them. CDR1 and CDR2 (germline): LGHNA, YSLEER. The CDR3 here is CASSQLAGYEQYF. CDR3 nucleotide sequence: TGCGCCAGCAGCCAACTAGCCGGCTACGAGCAGTACTTC.

The V gene is TRBV18, the J gene TRBJ2-3; TRBD1 might be the D (6 bases). The CDR3 loop spans 13 amino acids. CDR1 and CDR2 (germline): KGHSH, LQKENI. V was clipped by 6 bases and J by 6 bases, with 13 bases between them. The chain's CDR3 is CASSTGGRDTQYF. CDR3 nucleotide sequence: TGTGCCAGCTCGACTGGGGGCAGGGATACGCAGTATTTT.

The gene calls are TRBV28 and TRBJ1-4; a possible D gene is TRBD1 (5 bases). Deletions cut 3 bases from V and 2 bases from J, with 19 bases between. This CDR3 contains 18 residues. CDR1 is MDHEN, CDR2 SYDVKM, per germline. The CDR3 bases are TGTGCCAGCAGTTTCCATTTTCCGGGGGGGACCACTAATGAAAAACTGTTTTTT. This translates into CASSFHFPGGTTNEKLFF.

The rearrangement joins TRBV4-3 to TRBJ2-2, with D perhaps TRBD1 (5 bases). The CDR3 extends over 16 amino acids. V was cut by 1 base and J by 5 bases, with 14 bases left in between. Germline CDR1 is LGHNA and CDR2 is YSLEER. CDR3 DNA sequence: TGCGCCAGCAGCCAAGCCCCAGGGCGTAGGACCGGGGAGCTGTTTTTT. This codes for CASSQAPGRRTGELFF.

The chain combines TRBV5-1 with TRBJ2-1; 10 positions agree with TRBD1. V lost 5 bases and J lost 8; bases outside the gene matches: 16. The CDR3 extends over 17 amino acids. Germline V gene sequence: CDR1 SGHRS, CDR2 YFSETQ. The CDR3 protein is CASRDRGSGVIADEQFF. As DNA, the CDR3 is TGCGCCAGCAGGGACAGGGGGTCGGGGGTCATTGCGGATGAGCAGTTCTTC.

The chain has TRBV4-3 and TRBJ2-7, with 7 positions matching TRBD1. V lost 1 base and J lost 3; bases outside the gene matches: 6. The CDR3 has 15 residues. The germline V gene has CDR1 LGHNA and CDR2 YSLEER. The DNA of the CDR3 is TGCGCCAGCAGCCAAGCAGCAGGGGGAATCTACGAGCAGTACTTC. Amino acids: CASSQAAGGIYEQYF.

J is TRBJ2-1 and V is TRBV18; TRBD1 agrees at 8 bases. The germline CDR1 and CDR2 sequences are KGHSH and LQKENI. V lost 3 bases, J lost 15 bases, and 13 bases stayed unmatched. The CDR3 runs 14 residues. The CDR3 nucleotides are TGTGCCAGCTCACCGGGGTTCGGACAGGGCAGGAGGTTCTTC. Translating it yields CASSPGFGQGRRFF.

The genes are TRBV6-5 and TRBJ1-1; 7 bases are shared with TRBD1. There are 13 residues in the CDR3. Germline V gene lookup returns CDR1 MNHEY and CDR2 SVGAGI. V shed 6 bases and J 4 bases; nucleotides not matched to a gene: 5. CDR3 sequence (DNA): TGTGCCAGCAGGCATTCAGGGGGCACTGAAGCTTTCTTT. This encodes CASRHSGGTEAFF.

The chain uses TRBV30 and TRBJ2-3, with no clear D. Germline V gives CDR1 GTSNPN, CDR2 SVGIG (reference sequence). The CDR3 spans 14 residues. V was shortened by 2 bases and J by 4 bases, with 13 bases between the two germline ends. CDR3 sequence: CAWSKAPLADTQYF. CDR3 DNA sequence: TGTGCCTGGAGTAAAGCGCCTTTGGCAGATACGCAGTATTTT.